Listed below are T cell receptor beta chains from one sample, sequenced in a study of blood T cell repertoires in COVID-19. Libraries were prepared by immunoSEQ multiplex PCR; TCRdb keeps only in-frame clonotypes and omits some of them. The sample has about 140,000 clones, roughly 85% seen once; the top ten hold around 3%. Sequencing was carried out using PBMCs or T cells enriched from blood (not recorded which). All receptors derive from a woman in her fifties or sixties who had recovered from COVID-19. Each CDR3 is given with its conserved first and last residue. The order of the fields is CDR3 DNA, CDR3 protein, J gene, CDR3 length, clone size, V gene, D gene. A D gene is named only where the DNA matches it firmly. Only some rows state a clone size, as once, few, many or a class for expanded clones.

CDR3nt: TGTGCCAGCCGGACAGACTTTTACAATGAGCAGTTCTTC
CDR3aa: CASRTDFYNEQFF
j_gene: TRBJ2-1
len: 13
abundance: NA
v_gene: TRBV2
d_gene: NA

CDR3nt: TGTGCCAGCAGCCCGGGACAGGGTGTTCGAGCTAACTATGGCTACACCTTC
CDR3aa: CASSPGQGVRANYGYTF
j_gene: TRBJ1-2
len: 17
abundance: NA
v_gene: TRBV3-1/TRBV3-2
d_gene: TRBD1

CDR3nt: TGTGCCAGCAAGCTCGCGATCCTCAACCCTGAAGCTTTCTTT
CDR3aa: CASKLAILNPEAFF
j_gene: TRBJ1-1
len: 14
abundance: NA
v_gene: TRBV11-2
d_gene: NA

CDR3nt: TGCGCCAGCAGCTCCCCTAGCGCGGGGTACAATGAGCAGTTCTTC
CDR3aa: CASSSPSAGYNEQFF
j_gene: TRBJ2-1
len: 15
abundance: few
v_gene: TRBV5-1
d_gene: NA

CDR3nt: TGTGCCAGCAGCGACCGGGACAGGGGTGTAGAAAAACTGTTTTTT
CDR3aa: CASSDRDRGVEKLFF
j_gene: TRBJ1-4
len: 15
abundance: NA
v_gene: TRBV21-1
d_gene: NA

CDR3nt: TGTGCCAGCAGCTTAGGTTTCCAGGGCGGCTACACCTTC
CDR3aa: CASSLGFQGGYTF
j_gene: TRBJ1-2
len: 13
abundance: NA
v_gene: TRBV7-9
d_gene: NA

CDR3nt: TGTGCCAGCAGCGCCGGAGGGGGGGCCACTGAAGCTTTCTTT
CDR3aa: CASSAGGGATEAFF
j_gene: TRBJ1-1
len: 14
abundance: NA
v_gene: TRBV7-3
d_gene: NA

CDR3nt: TGTGCCAGCTCACCATCCATGAACACTGAAGCTTTCTTT
CDR3aa: CASSPSMNTEAFF
j_gene: TRBJ1-1
len: 13
abundance: few
v_gene: TRBV18
d_gene: NA

CDR3nt: TGTGCCAGCAGTTTCCCGGGACAGGGTGTGTCTGGCTATGGCTACACCTTC
CDR3aa: CASSFPGQGVSGYGYTF
j_gene: TRBJ1-2
len: 17
abundance: NA
v_gene: TRBV7-9
d_gene: TRBD1

CDR3nt: TGCGCCAGCAGTAAGGAGCCCGATAACTATGGCTACACCTTC
CDR3aa: CASSKEPDNYGYTF
j_gene: TRBJ1-2
len: 14
abundance: few
v_gene: TRBV5-1
d_gene: NA

CDR3nt: TGCAGCGTTGCGGGTCGACAGGGTATGACTAATGAAAAACTGTTTTTT
CDR3aa: CSVAGRQGMTNEKLFF
j_gene: TRBJ1-4
len: 16
abundance: NA
v_gene: TRBV29-1
d_gene: TRBD1

CDR3nt: TGTGCCAGCAGTTTACGGGACAGGGCCGGGGAGCTGTTTTTT
CDR3aa: CASSLRDRAGELFF
j_gene: TRBJ2-2
len: 14
abundance: few
v_gene: TRBV27
d_gene: TRBD1

CDR3nt: TGTGCCATCAGTGAGTCGATCAGTGAGCAGTTCTTC
CDR3aa: CAISESISEQFF
j_gene: TRBJ2-1
len: 12
abundance: NA
v_gene: TRBV10-3
d_gene: NA

CDR3nt: TGTGCCAGCAGCCTCCACGTCGGGACTTACAATGAGCAGTTCTTC
CDR3aa: CASSLHVGTYNEQFF
j_gene: TRBJ2-1
len: 15
abundance: NA
v_gene: TRBV4-2
d_gene: NA

CDR3nt: TGTGCCAGCAGCATTACAAGGAACACTGAAGCTTTCTTT
CDR3aa: CASSITRNTEAFF
j_gene: TRBJ1-1
len: 13
abundance: NA
v_gene: TRBV2
d_gene: NA

CDR3nt: TGTGCCAGCAGCGTGACAGGAGGTAATTCACCCCTCCACTTT
CDR3aa: CASSVTGGNSPLHF
j_gene: TRBJ1-6
len: 14
abundance: few
v_gene: TRBV9
d_gene: NA

CDR3nt: TGTGCCAGTAGTATGACAGCAGGGACACACGAGCAGTACTTC
CDR3aa: CASSMTAGTHEQYF
j_gene: TRBJ2-7
len: 14
abundance: once
v_gene: TRBV19
d_gene: NA

CDR3nt: TGTGCCAGCAGCCCAGACAACAGCCATAATGAAAAACTGTTTTTT
CDR3aa: CASSPDNSHNEKLFF
j_gene: TRBJ1-4
len: 15
abundance: NA
v_gene: TRBV9
d_gene: NA

CDR3nt: TGTGCCAGCAGTTACCTTGGGCGACACCCGGACTTC
CDR3aa: CASSYLGRHPDF
j_gene: TRBJ2-7
len: 12
abundance: few
v_gene: TRBV6-6
d_gene: NA

CDR3nt: TGTGCCAGCTCTGGGGAGGTACGGGAGACCCAGTACTTC
CDR3aa: CASSGEVRETQYF
j_gene: TRBJ2-5
len: 13
abundance: once
v_gene: TRBV5-5
d_gene: NA

CDR3nt: TGTGCCAGCAGTTTAGTGGGACTAGCGGGAGACTACGAGCAGTACTTC
CDR3aa: CASSLVGLAGDYEQYF
j_gene: TRBJ2-7
len: 16
abundance: NA
v_gene: TRBV28
d_gene: TRBD2

CDR3nt: TGTGCCAGCAGCCGTGGGGGGGCGAATGGTGGCTACACCTTC
CDR3aa: CASSRGGANGGYTF
j_gene: TRBJ1-2
len: 14
abundance: NA
v_gene: TRBV3-1/TRBV3-2
d_gene: NA

CDR3nt: TGTGCCAGCAGTCCTATAATGCATAATAATTCACCCCTCCACTTT
CDR3aa: CASSPIMHNNSPLHF
j_gene: TRBJ1-6
len: 15
abundance: NA
v_gene: TRBV21-1
d_gene: NA

CDR3nt: TGTGCCAGCCCAGGACAGGACCGAGCTAACTATGGCTACACCTTC
CDR3aa: CASPGQDRANYGYTF
j_gene: TRBJ1-2
len: 15
abundance: NA
v_gene: TRBV6-4
d_gene: TRBD1

CDR3nt: TGTGCCAGCAGTTTTTTAGCGTTCAGCACAGATACGCAGTATTTT
CDR3aa: CASSFLAFSTDTQYF
j_gene: TRBJ2-3
len: 15
abundance: NA
v_gene: TRBV28
d_gene: NA

CDR3nt: TGTGCCAGCAGCTCCAGGGCCCTATATGGCTACACCTTC
CDR3aa: CASSSRALYGYTF
j_gene: TRBJ1-2
len: 13
abundance: NA
v_gene: TRBV11-2
d_gene: NA

CDR3nt: TGTGCCAGTAGTATCAGGGGAACGGATCAGCCCCAGCATTTT
CDR3aa: CASSIRGTDQPQHF
j_gene: TRBJ1-5
len: 14
abundance: NA
v_gene: TRBV19
d_gene: NA

CDR3nt: TGCGCCAGCAGCTGGGGACAGGGGGCGAGTGAGCAGTACTTC
CDR3aa: CASSWGQGASEQYF
j_gene: TRBJ2-7
len: 14
abundance: once
v_gene: TRBV5-1
d_gene: TRBD1

CDR3nt: TGTGCTAGCAGCTTAGGAGGACTAGCGGACCGGGCAGATACGCAGTATTTT
CDR3aa: CASSLGGLADRADTQYF
j_gene: TRBJ2-3
len: 17
abundance: NA
v_gene: TRBV7-7
d_gene: TRBD2

CDR3nt: TGTGCCAGCAGTTACATCGGGACAGGGGACGGTGGCTACACCTTC
CDR3aa: CASSYIGTGDGGYTF
j_gene: TRBJ1-2
len: 15
abundance: once
v_gene: TRBV6-5
d_gene: TRBD1

CDR3nt: TGTGCCAGCTCACCAGGGACAGGGGGTCTTCAACAGCCCCAGCATTTT
CDR3aa: CASSPGTGGLQQPQHF
j_gene: TRBJ1-5
len: 16
abundance: NA
v_gene: TRBV18
d_gene: TRBD1

CDR3nt: TGTGCCAGCAGGGCCCTAGCGGGAGTGGTTACCGGGGAGCTGTTTTTT
CDR3aa: CASRALAGVVTGELFF
j_gene: TRBJ2-2
len: 16
abundance: NA
v_gene: TRBV2
d_gene: TRBD2

CDR3nt: TGTGCCTGGACCAAAAAGCTAGCGGGGCTCTACGAGCAGTACTTC
CDR3aa: CAWTKKLAGLYEQYF
j_gene: TRBJ2-7
len: 15
abundance: once
v_gene: TRBV30
d_gene: TRBD2

CDR3nt: TGTGCCAGCAGCTTTGCTAGCGGGGGAGGAGAGACCCAGTACTTC
CDR3aa: CASSFASGGGETQYF
j_gene: TRBJ2-5
len: 15
abundance: NA
v_gene: TRBV11-3
d_gene: TRBD2

CDR3nt: TGCAGCGGGGAACCGGGACTAGCGTCGCAGGGGACCCAGTACTTC
CDR3aa: CSGEPGLASQGTQYF
j_gene: TRBJ2-5
len: 15
abundance: NA
v_gene: TRBV29-1
d_gene: TRBD2

CDR3nt: TGCGCCAGCAGCCCGTCGGGATGGACAGATACGCAGTATTTT
CDR3aa: CASSPSGWTDTQYF
j_gene: TRBJ2-3
len: 14
abundance: few
v_gene: TRBV5-1
d_gene: NA

CDR3nt: TGTGCCAGCAGCCCCGAAGGGAGAAGCTCCTACGAGCAGTACTTC
CDR3aa: CASSPEGRSSYEQYF
j_gene: TRBJ2-7
len: 15
abundance: NA
v_gene: TRBV7-2
d_gene: NA

CDR3nt: TGTGCCAGCACCCCAGGGGTCCCCTACAATGAGCAGTTCTTC
CDR3aa: CASTPGVPYNEQFF
j_gene: TRBJ2-1
len: 14
abundance: NA
v_gene: TRBV27
d_gene: NA

CDR3nt: TGTGCCAGCAGCTTAGCGGGACAGGATCAGCCCCAGCATTTT
CDR3aa: CASSLAGQDQPQHF
j_gene: TRBJ1-5
len: 14
abundance: NA
v_gene: TRBV7-9
d_gene: TRBD1

CDR3nt: TGTGCCAGCAGCCACGGGACAGAAATGTCCCACTATGGCTACACCTTC
CDR3aa: CASSHGTEMSHYGYTF
j_gene: TRBJ1-2
len: 16
abundance: NA
v_gene: TRBV4-2
d_gene: TRBD1

CDR3nt: TGTGCCAGCATGAGGGGGTCCGGTATTTACAATGAGCAGTTCTTC
CDR3aa: CASMRGSGIYNEQFF
j_gene: TRBJ2-1
len: 15
abundance: NA
v_gene: TRBV5-8
d_gene: NA

CDR3nt: TGTGCCTCGGGTAGGGGCTACACCTTC
CDR3aa: CASGRGYTF
j_gene: TRBJ1-2
len: 9
abundance: NA
v_gene: TRBV2
d_gene: NA

CDR3nt: TGTGCCAGCAGTTACAACGGGAGGTACCAAGAGACCCAGTACTTC
CDR3aa: CASSYNGRYQETQYF
j_gene: TRBJ2-5
len: 15
abundance: NA
v_gene: TRBV6-2/TRBV6-3
d_gene: TRBD2

CDR3nt: TGCAGCTTCGCTCCGGGATCTAACACAGATACGCAGTATTTT
CDR3aa: CSFAPGSNTDTQYF
j_gene: TRBJ2-3
len: 14
abundance: NA
v_gene: TRBV29-1
d_gene: NA

CDR3nt: TGTGCCAGCTCACCATCGGGGGAAGGGACCCAGTACTTC
CDR3aa: CASSPSGEGTQYF
j_gene: TRBJ2-5
len: 13
abundance: once
v_gene: TRBV18
d_gene: NA

CDR3nt: TGTGCCAGTGGCGGGCGTCGCTACACCTTC
CDR3aa: CASGGRRYTF
j_gene: TRBJ1-2
len: 10
abundance: once
v_gene: TRBV9
d_gene: NA